The rows below give T cell receptor beta chains drawn from one sample of a study of control samples from healthy donors and cancer patients. The repertoire was sequenced with immunoSEQ multiplex PCR; TCRdb's copy has only in-frame clones and lacks some. The top ten hold approximately 20% of the sample, which has around 100,000 clones, 85% to 90% seen once. Input material: PBMCs. All receptors derive from a man aged 60 to 75 with lung cancer. Both conserved end residues are part of each CDR3. The D gene is left open where the match is weak. Some rows have no size entry. The others give once, few or many, or a class for an expanded clone.

v_call	clone_size	j_call	d_call	cdr3_nt	cdr3_aa
TRBV9	medium-sized	TRBJ1-2	TRBD1	TGTGCCAGCAGCCCTCTGGACAGGGGAGGTCGGTATGGCTACACCTTC	CASSPLDRGGRYGYTF
TRBV10-2	.	TRBJ2-6	TRBD1	TGCGCCAGCAGTGAATGGGGGACAGGGGGCCGATTCCACTCTGGGGCCAACGTCCTGACTTTC	CASSEWGTGGRFHSGANVLTF
TRBV5-1	once	TRBJ2-5	.	TGCGCCAGCGCGCTCACGGACCTTACGGAGACCCAGTACTTC	CASALTDLTETQYF
TRBV6-5	.	TRBJ1-2	.	TGTGCCAGCAGTCCCGGGTCCTATGGCTACACCTTC	CASSPGSYGYTF
TRBV11-2	.	TRBJ1-1	.	TGTGCCAGCAGCCCGACATACCCTGAAGCTTTCTTT	CASSPTYPEAFF
TRBV12-3/TRBV12-4	once	TRBJ1-1	.	TGTGCCAGCAGCCGGACAGATTATGAAGCTTTCTTT	CASSRTDYEAFF
TRBV27	.	TRBJ2-7	TRBD1	TGTGCCAGCAGTTTAACGGGACAGCGATACGAGCAGTACTTC	CASSLTGQRYEQYF
TRBV18	.	TRBJ2-1	TRBD1	TGTGCCAGCTCACCCGGGACAGGGGGGTACAATGAGCAGTTCTTC	CASSPGTGGYNEQFF
TRBV7-2	.	TRBJ2-1	TRBD1	TGTGCCAGCAGCTCTATCGGGACAGCCCATACCTACAATGAGCAGTTCTTC	CASSSIGTAHTYNEQFF
TRBV5-8	once	TRBJ1-1	TRBD1	TGTGCCAGCAGCTTGGGACAGGGGGTGAACACTGAAGCTTTCTTT	CASSLGQGVNTEAFF
TRBV24-1	.	TRBJ1-2	.	TGTGCCACCAGTGACCGAGCGGGGGATGGCTATGGCTACACCTTC	CATSDRAGDGYGYTF
TRBV7-8	.	TRBJ2-3	.	TGTGCCAGCAGCCTTGCAGGTTCAAGAAATACGCAGTATTTT	CASSLAGSRNTQYF
TRBV7-3	.	TRBJ2-3	.	TGTGCCAGCAGCTTATGGGGAGGTACCACAGATACGCAGTATTTT	CASSLWGGTTDTQYF
TRBV9	.	TRBJ2-6	.	TGTGCCAGCAGCGTAGAGTCATTCTCTGGGGCCAACGTCCTGACTTTC	CASSVESFSGANVLTF
TRBV3-1/TRBV3-2	.	TRBJ2-6	TRBD2	TGTGCCAGCAGCCCCCGACTAGCGGGGGCCTCTGGGGCCAACGTCCTGACTTTC	CASSPRLAGASGANVLTF
TRBV6-4	.	TRBJ2-3	.	TGTGCCAGCAGTGACTCCGCGGGGCACGCAGATACGCAGTATTTT	CASSDSAGHADTQYF
TRBV4-1	.	TRBJ1-3	.	TGCGCCAGCAGCCAAACAGGGACGGAAGACACCATATATTTT	CASSQTGTEDTIYF
TRBV6-5	.	TRBJ2-2	.	TGTGCCAGCAGTTACTCAGCCGGGGCAACCGGGGAGCTGTTTTTT	CASSYSAGATGELFF
TRBV24-1	.	TRBJ2-3	.	TGTGCCACCAGTGATTTGCAGGGGCGGACTCCGTATACAGATACGCAGTATTTT	CATSDLQGRTPYTDTQYF
TRBV12-5	once	TRBJ1-1	.	TGTGCTAGTGGTTTGGTAATTTCAAAGGGGACGAACACTGAAGCTTTCTTT	CASGLVISKGTNTEAFF
TRBV7-2	.	TRBJ2-3	.	TGTGCCAGCAGCTTAGCGCAGAAGACGGGGTTGGGAGATACGCAGTATTTT	CASSLAQKTGLGDTQYF
TRBV5-1	.	TRBJ2-7	TRBD2	TGCGCCAGCAGCTTGACTAGCGGGGGGTCGAGCTCCTACGAGCAGTACTTC	CASSLTSGGSSSYEQYF
TRBV27	.	TRBJ2-5	TRBD2	TGTGCCAGCAGTCCCACCCCGCCGGCGGGGGGTAGAGAGACCCAGTACTTC	CASSPTPPAGGRETQYF
TRBV2	.	TRBJ1-5	.	TGTGCCAGCAGTGGGGGCGGTCCCGGGCAGCCCCAGCATTTT	CASSGGGPGQPQHF
TRBV7-2	once	TRBJ2-5	.	TGTGCCAGCAGCTTCAGAAATGTCGCGTCGGGCGGGGAGACCCAGTACTTC	CASSFRNVASGGETQYF
TRBV18	.	TRBJ2-1	TRBD2	TGTGCCAGCTCACCGTCTAGCGGCCAGGAGCAGTTCTTC	CASSPSSGQEQFF